Below are 8 T cell receptor beta chains sequenced from a single sample in a study of T cells in localized non-small cell lung cancer. The protocol was immunoSEQ multiplex PCR, while the TCRdb copy is restricted to in-frame clones and leaves out a portion. The table records 5,000 to 7,000 clones, approximately 20% of them present only once. Sequences were derived from lung tumor tissue, sampled before any cancer treatment. These receptors originate from an older female donor with stage I lung adenocarcinoma.

V gene TRBV5-1 combines with J gene TRBJ1-2, with D perhaps matching TRBD1 (6 bases). The V gene lost 0 bases and the J gene lost 3 bases, with 12 bases spanning the gap. Germline V gene sequence: CDR1 SGHRS, CDR2 YFSETQ. CDR3 size: 15 residues. CDR3 residues: CASSLAGGFDYGYTF. CDR3 in DNA: TGCGCCAGCAGCTTGGCCGGGGGCTTTGACTATGGCTACACCTTC.

This clone was seen more than once but under ten times. V and J are TRBV18 and TRBJ2-1, with TRBD1 matching over 9 bases. Germline-derived CDR1 and CDR2 are KGHSH and LQKENI. J was trimmed by 5 bases and V by 0 bases; bases with no gene match: 5. The CDR3 totals 16 residues. The CDR3 nucleotides are TGTGCCAGCTCACCACCGACAGGGGGAACGGACAATGAGCAGTTCTTC. Translated, it gives CASSPPTGGTDNEQFF.

The CDR3 here is CASSSEGLGAYTF. CDR3 nucleotide sequence: TGTGCCAGCAGCTCCGAGGGCCTTGGGGCCTACACCTTC. V usage is TRBV7-2 and J usage is TRBJ1-2; a possible D gene is TRBD1 (5 bases). V was trimmed by 4 bases and J by 10 bases, leaving 16 bases between them. CDR3 size: 13 residues. CDR1 is SGHTA, CDR2 FQGNSA, per germline. The full variable domain, in which reference TRBV7-2 and TRBJ1-2 provide the parts outside the CDR3, is GAGVSQSPSNKVTEKGKDVELRCDPISGHTALYWYRQSLGQGLEFLIYFQGNSAPDKSGLPSDRFSAERTGGSVSTLTIQRTQQEDSAVYLCASSSEGLGAYTFGSGTRLTVV.

This rearrangement joins TRBV19 to TRBJ2-5; 7 nucleotides line up with TRBD2. Germline CDR1 LNHDA, CDR2 SQIVND (reference sequence). The CDR3 is 14 amino acids. The junction had 6 bases not matched to a gene; V was cut back by 3 bases and J by 5 bases. This chain's CDR3 is CASSIGLGSETQYF. The CDR3 bases are TGTGCCAGTAGTATCGGACTAGGATCGGAGACCCAGTACTTC.

The rearrangement joins TRBV25-1 to TRBJ2-3; 10 positions agree with TRBD1. The CDR3 runs 16 residues. Germline V gene sequence: CDR1 MGHDK, CDR2 SYGVNS. V trimming: 4 bases; J trimming: 2 bases; junction bases outside the gene matches: 6. CDR3 residues: CASSAGQGPTTDTQYF. DNA of the CDR3: TGTGCCAGCAGTGCGGGACAGGGGCCCACCACAGATACGCAGTATTTT.

By share of the sample, this clone is medium-sized (0.01 to 0.1%). The rearrangement joins TRBV6-8 to TRBJ1-2; TRBD1 might be the D (6 bases). V gave up 9 bases and J gave up 4 bases, with 15 bases separating them. Looked up from germline, CDR1 is MNHGY and CDR2 is SAAAGT. This CDR3 comprises 13 residues. The CDR3 bases are TGTGCCAGTGCCGCAGGGGTGGTCTATGGCTACACCTTC. This sequence encodes CASAAGVVYGYTF.

This clone was seen only a few times. The rearrangement uses TRBV6-8 and TRBJ2-7, with 9 bases identical to TRBD2. Germline assignment: CDR1 MNHGY and CDR2 SAAAGT. The CDR3 extends over 14 amino acids. V was pared by 7 bases and J by 2 bases, with 6 bases of the junction left unmatched. The CDR3 coding sequence is TGTGCCAGCACTAGAGCGGGAGGTGCCTACGAGCAGTACTTC. Translation: CASTRAGGAYEQYF.

J is TRBJ1-2 and V is TRBV28; 9 bases agree with TRBD1. The CDR3 runs 14 residues. Trimming took 5 bases from V and 11 from J; bases not matched to a gene: 12. Germline assignment: CDR1 MDHEN and CDR2 SYDVKM. CDR3 nucleotides: TGTGCCAGCAGTCCGCAGACAGGGGGAGTGCGGTACACCTTC. It translates to CASSPQTGGVRYTF.